This T cell receptor beta chain was recorded in a study of cytomegalovirus exposure and HLA in healthy donors (dated by TCRdb to 2017 to 2019). Notes on the research overall: In an earlier analysis of 550 to 750 of the donors, less than 350 Gb of sequence data and about 110 million unique TCR beta sequences from about 190 million T cells were reported. An early release covering roughly 600 HLA-typed donors comprised about 300 gigabases of sequencing data and 85 million to 100 million unique TCR sequences. The genetic ancestry cluster associated with self-reported Caucasian donors included 81% of the 398 genotyped donors. The aim of the study was to test whether cataloging public T cell receptors could identify signatures of past pathogen exposure. The study profiled the T cell repertoires of under 850 subjects by immunosequencing and related them to cytomegalovirus serostatus. A separate validation cohort of about 110 different subjects was used in addition to the roughly 720-subject first cohort. To predict cytomegalovirus infection status, the study combined high-throughput TCR immunosequencing, statistical association of individual TCRs with disease status, and machine learning. A later analysis re-examined previously published TCR beta repertoires from more than 550 donors and added high-resolution HLA genotyping to investigate patterns of TCR occurrence. In the later analysis, no new phenotypic data were used to find candidate immune exposures; instead, reliance was placed on TCR beta sequences and their occurrence across donors. An earlier analysis of more than 450 of the donors used high-throughput TCR beta sequencing to judge whether each TCR beta V gene segment behaved as functional or pseudogenic. Alongside the repertoire data, information on donor age, sex, ethnicity and CMV serostatus was compiled. Genome-wide SNP genotypes for about 55% of the 666 donors were used in a later genetic analysis, which treated that subset as a discovery cohort. Every repertoire in the discovery cohort had been generated on one and the same sequencing platform. HLA typing included class I and class II loci at four-digit resolution. Typing coverage varied by locus: roughly 620-640 donors for A, B, C, DRB1 and DQB1; roughly 510 for DQA1; about 570 for DPA1; roughly 450 for DPB1. A few DR-DQ haplotypes were treated as single units for association and clustering because of strong linkage in the cohort. Across some 400 genotyped donors of the cohort, an average of 235,054 unique TCR beta nucleotide sequences per donor were sequenced, and around 20% of those sequences were non-productive. General conclusions and limits of the study: In a later analysis, HLA-associated TCR beta chains showed more clonal expansion and lower generation probabilities than non-associated chains that were equally common. Cytomegalovirus status was reported to be diagnosed by the classifier with high specificity and sensitivity in both the original and validation cohorts. Three of the identified cytomegalovirus-associated TCR beta chains were confirmed in vitro to be specific for cytomegalovirus antigens. In a later analysis, several top co-occurrence clusters were reported to appear linked to parvovirus B19, influenza, CMV and Epstein-Barr virus. Roughly uniform sequencing depth across donors was assumed in presence/absence analyses, although this assumption may not hold. The 87-base-pair reads could not distinguish some IMGT-functional V segments, including TRBV6-2 and TRBV6-3, so those segments were excluded. A later analysis associated about 17,000 TCR beta sequences with specific HLA alleles at a false discovery rate of 0.05. It was suggested by the authors that the approach could potentially be generalized to other disease states and immunological phenotypes. A cluster of highly shared sequence variants was judged likely to represent a technical artifact of the sequencing pipeline. Because some donors lacked HLA typing at each locus, the association tests relied only on the typed subset. In the study, 164 TCR beta chains were listed as associated with cytomegalovirus. In a later analysis, the rate of TCR association differed among HLA loci, with DRB1 alleles having the most associated TCRs and HLA-C alleles having the fewest. Immune exposure information for the cohort was limited to CMV serostatus. According to a later genetic analysis, donors in an Asian-associated ancestry cluster had fewer N-insertions in productive TCRs than the approximately 670-donor mean. Most CMV-associated TCR beta chains appeared to be HLA-restricted in a later analysis, and the HLA associations seemed to be driven largely by CMV exposure. Because counts were too low, around 17 rarely observed V segments, including chromosome 9 orphons, were left out of the earlier analysis of 500 to 750 of the donors. This cohort had only TCR beta chains sequenced, and the lack of alpha or paired-chain data limited which features could be detected. Correlated functional status among segregating V segments might reflect linkage disequilibrium, but an unknown experimental factor could not be ruled out. Broadly in line with IMGT annotations, most TCR beta V segments showed up in productive rearrangements about 87% or about 30% of the time in an earlier analysis of 587 of the donors. While some public TCRs were present in many individuals, most TCR sequences turned up only very rarely across donors. Assigning TCR associations to individual alleles was difficult when HLA alleles, especially DR and DQ, strongly co-occurred. A later genetic analysis associated a missense DCLRE1C variant with V-gene and J-gene trimming of TCR beta chains, and an independent cohort replicated the association. A further reported finding was that TCR beta sequences accurately predicted the HLA-A and HLA-B alleles for most subjects in the first cohort.

The cohort comprised several hundred healthy bone marrow donors. All cohort members were sampled while nominally healthy, although unrecorded immune exposures were likely present. The donor tested CMV seronegative and was one of the 352 seronegative cohort members. A peripheral blood sample was collected from each donor, and TCR beta sequencing was performed on peripheral blood mononuclear cells. Genomic DNA extraction from the blood cell samples was performed with the Qiagen DNeasy Blood Extraction Kit. As for this clone: Its antigen target is currently unknown. The sample holds no much larger clone one base away, and base qualities are not on file.

Relative to germline, V is 4 bases shorter and J is 1 base shorter, with 10 bases between their ends. The germline V gene (reference sequence) sets CDR1 to LNHDA and CDR2 to SQIVND. The CDR3 has 14 amino acids, counting the end cysteine and phenylalanine. This entry keeps only the CDR3 DNA: 42 bases, framed from base 1. To prepare the library, the immunoSEQ multiplex PCR assay was applied. For the multiplex PCR, a mixture combining 60 forward primers for TCR Vbeta segments and 13 reverse primers for TCR Jbeta segments was used. The CDR3 region of rearranged TCR beta genes was amplified from genomic DNA with a multiplex PCR assay. The Illumina HiSeq System was used to sequence the amplified TCR beta libraries as 87-base-pair reads. From the authors' description of their analysis: A later analysis counted some 80 million unique TCR beta chains across the 666 repertoires, and about 10 million of these chains were shared by at least two donors. Raw reads were error-corrected and collapsed into unique sequences by a nearest-neighbor algorithm in which closely related sequences were merged to remove PCR and sequencing errors. Alignment of CDR3 sequences to IMGT reference sequences was used to assign V, D and J gene segments. For a sequence to be retained, a match of at least six nucleotides was required to both a V gene segment and a J gene segment. Rearrangements were classified as productive when the CDR3 lacked stop codons and remained in frame with V and J, and all other rearrangements were classified as non-productive. CDR3 was defined by IMGT convention, running from the second conserved V-encoded cysteine to the conserved J-encoded phenylalanine. The earlier analysis of about 620 of the donors excluded sequences that lacked an unambiguous match to a single V gene segment. An earlier analysis of several hundred of the donors called V segments functional above 56.7% productive rearrangements and segregating when the between-donor standard deviation exceeded 5%. A statistical classification framework was developed to diagnose cytomegalovirus status using the catalog of TCR beta chain sequences. In a later analysis, TCR nucleotide sequences were compared against IMGT/GENE-DB human TR gene sequences so that V and J genes could be assigned. A later analysis assigned CDR3 sequences and most-parsimonious VDJ recombination scenarios with the TCRdist pipeline. In a later analysis, every TCR beta chain was defined by the combination of its CDR3 amino acid sequence and its V-gene family, and reads without a unique V-gene family were dropped. To address suspected cross-contamination and a sequencing artifact, a later analysis removed some 620 highly shared, low-generation-probability nucleotide sequences. In a later analysis, a clonal expansion index was calculated for each public chain from normalized within-repertoire ranks of inferred template counts. Generation probabilities in a later analysis came from a VDJ recombination model fitted to out-of-frame rearrangements, and those results were checked against IGoR. In a later analysis, hypergeometric tests were used to score TCR-TCR, TCR-HLA and TCR-CMV co-occurrence, with a repertoire-size bias correction applied to TCR pairs. A later analysis estimated false discovery rates by permuting HLA or CMV assignments 20 times. A later analysis grouped co-occurring TCRs with DBSCAN, adding TCRdist sequence similarity when clustering within HLA-allele-positive subsets. Co-occurrence clustering excluded repertoires with fewer than 30,000 or more than 120,000 public chains, plus five with anomalous nucleotide sharing. TCRdb obtained this table from immuneACCESS and retained in-frame rearrangements with V and J assigned. These tables miss some clones; where compared with another copy, unresolved V genes account for less than half of the shortfall, and the remainder is unexplained. V, J and clone size were drawn from that table, and D and trimming were deduced from the DNA. The sample table shows under 200,000 clones, and 80% to 85% are seen once. The ten largest clones capture around 0.27% of the sample.

The chain links TRBV19 with TRBJ1-1; the D gene cannot be resolved reliably. The specimen was PBMCs. The clonotype comes from a boy aged 5-17 years in good health and CMV-seronegative. For the CDR3, the sequence is CASSTGIRNTEAFF. The sequence in DNA is TGTGCCAGTAGTACGGGGATACGGAACACTGAAGCTTTCTTT.